This T cell receptor beta chain was captured by sequencing in a study of cytomegalovirus exposure and HLA in healthy donors. V was clipped by 3 bases and J by 5 bases, with 7 bases between them. Germline CDR1 reads SQVTM; CDR2 reads ANQGSEA. CDR3 length: 12 residues. PCR involved 60 Vbeta and 13 Jbeta primers. Libraries were prepared by immunoSEQ multiplex PCR; TCRdb keeps only in-frame clonotypes and omits some of them. Of around 100,000 clones listed, approximately 70% are singletons. This TCR derives from a young man in good health and CMV-seropositive. Specimen: PBMCs. This rearrangement joins TRBV29-1 to TRBJ2-2; the D is unclear. The DNA for the CDR3 is TGCAGCGTTGATAGGCGGACCGGGGAGCTGTTTTTT. Translated, it gives CSVDRRTGELFF.